The clone carrying this T cell receptor beta chain was picked up a small number of times. Antigen specificity is unknown. The method was immunoSEQ multiplex PCR; TCRdb's version includes in-frame clones alone and lacks a portion of them. The data show 700,000 or so clones, 72% seen once. Every contributor of samples was a Caucasian grown-up residing in Nashville, Tennessee. This sample was included in a study of shared clonotypes between healthy human individuals. The study's findings and limits: Roughly 5% of naive CD4 clonotypes were common to a handful of donors.

The specimen was memory CD4+ T cells sorted from blood. Subset described: CD45RA-negative fraction. The TCR comes from a woman younger than 45 in good health.

The CDR3 reads CASSIGGRGYQGETQYF. In nucleotides, the CDR3 is TGTGCCAGTAGTATAGGTGGCAGGGGCTATCAGGGAGAGACCCAGTACTTC. The chain couples TRBV19 to TRBJ2-5; maybe TRBD1 (6 bases). Germline CDR1 LNHDA, CDR2 SQIVND (reference sequence). The CDR3 consists of 17 residues. With 1 base removed from V and 4 bases from J, the gap between germline ends came to 19 bases.